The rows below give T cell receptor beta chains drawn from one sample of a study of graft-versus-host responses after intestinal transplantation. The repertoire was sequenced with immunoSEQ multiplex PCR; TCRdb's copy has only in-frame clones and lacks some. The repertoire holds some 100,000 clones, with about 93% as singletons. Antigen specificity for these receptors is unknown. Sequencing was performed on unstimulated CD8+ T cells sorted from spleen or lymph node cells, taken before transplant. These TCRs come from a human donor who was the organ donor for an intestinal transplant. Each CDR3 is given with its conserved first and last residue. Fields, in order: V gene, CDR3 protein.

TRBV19 CASSIGQGAYYGYTF
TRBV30 CAWCQGTSGNTIYF
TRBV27 CASSFGGSYTEAFF
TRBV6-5 CASSPGTGNEKLFF
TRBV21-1 CASSKEAGLDTGELFF
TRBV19 CASSPSVGALRQPQHF
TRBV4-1 CASSQRQASDTQYF
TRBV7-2 CASSPRDRGYEQYF
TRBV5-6 CASSFPREGDYGYTF
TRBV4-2 CASSQEPQGNEQFF
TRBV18 CASSPTGGETQYF
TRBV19 CASSLTSGSTDTQYF
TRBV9 CASSVVSGGPTDTQYF
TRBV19 CASTSQGVYEQYF
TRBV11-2 CASSLTPGQGPVSGYTF
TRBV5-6 CASTPQNRGNTGELFF
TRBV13 CASSLASPRPPPGNTQYF
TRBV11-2 CASSQEETQYF
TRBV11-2 CASSVGQGNTEAFF
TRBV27 CASSAWDSNYEQYF
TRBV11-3 CASSLFSRAGGYNEQFF
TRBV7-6 CASSPPRGTGGYNEQFF
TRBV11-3 CASSSGQFLMNTEAFF
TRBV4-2 CASSQETGTISLEKLFF
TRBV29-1 CSVFLRQSGYTF
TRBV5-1 CASSLGPGQGYGELFF
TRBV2 CASMRGGGLNTEAFF
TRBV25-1 CASSELTSGTEAFF